These T cell receptor beta chains were read from a single sample in a study of prognosis after radiotherapy for stage I lung cancer. TCRdb processed the multiplex PCR reads anew with MiXCR; each CDR3 protein has one entry. The sample lists 45,000 to 70,000 distinct CDR3 sequences, about 30% occurring once. The source was PBMCs, collected before or after stereotactic body radiation therapy (not recorded which). These receptors were taken from a donor aged 50 or older with non-small cell lung cancer. The CDR3 runs from the conserved cysteine through the conserved F or W. D genes are given only for firm matches. Clone size is shown for a subset of rows, as once, few, many or a class of expanded clone.

clone size	D gene	J gene	V gene	CDR3 protein	CDR3 DNA
many	TRBD1	TRBJ2-7	TRBV20-1	CSGRQGAQEQYF	TGCAGTGGTCGACAGGGGGCGCAGGAGCAGTACTTC
many	NA	TRBJ2-1	TRBV20-1	CSASPPPGPGNEQFF	TGCAGTGCTAGTCCACCGCCGGGACCAGGCAATGAGCAGTTCTTC
many	NA	TRBJ1-2	TRBV9	CASSVEERGYTF	TGTGCCAGCAGCGTAGAAGAGAGAGGCTACACCTTC
many	NA	TRBJ1-2	TRBV19	CASRGAAYGYTF	TGTGCCAGTAGGGGAGCGGCCTATGGCTACACCTTC
many	TRBD1	TRBJ1-2	TRBV7-9	CASTAGRDRTGYTF	TGTGCCAGCACCGCTGGCCGGGACAGGACTGGCTACACCTTC
NA	NA	TRBJ2-3	TRBV24-1	CATSDLRVGLPDTQYF	TGTGCCACCAGTGATTTACGCGTGGGACTGCCAGATACGCAGTATTTT
many	TRBD1	TRBJ1-1	TRBV6-1	CASSLQGASLEAFF	TGTGCCAGCAGTCTACAGGGGGCCTCGCTTGAAGCTTTCTTT
many	NA	TRBJ2-4	TRBV3-1	CASSQEGTIKNIQYF	TGTGCCAGCAGCCAAGAAGGGACAATTAAAAACATTCAGTACTTC
many	NA	TRBJ2-1	TRBV6-1	CASSENLARSGFF	TGTGCCAGCAGCGAGAACTTAGCGAGGTCGGGGTTCTTC
many	NA	TRBJ1-4	TRBV7-2	CASSFGANEKLFF	TGTGCCAGCAGCTTCGGAGCTAATGAAAAACTGTTTTTT
many	NA	TRBJ1-1	TRBV19	CASKGVDGQGFEAFF	TGTGCCAGTAAGGGCGTGGACGGCCAGGGTTTTGAAGCTTTCTTT
many	NA	TRBJ1-4	TRBV4-1	CASSEGMGNEKLFF	TGCGCCAGCAGCGAGGGAATGGGTAATGAAAAACTGTTTTTT
many	NA	TRBJ2-5	TRBV20-1	CSAPGATQETQYF	TGCAGTGCTCCGGGGGCCACCCAAGAGACCCAGTACTTC